These T cell receptor beta chains were read from a single sample in a study of regulatory T cells in long-lasting Graves disease. MiXCR was run by TCRdb on the multiplex PCR reads, yielding one entry per CDR3 protein. This sample has around 250,000 distinct CDR3 sequences; 15% to 20% occur once, and the top ten carry 12% to 15%. The data also belong to a second study, concerning T cells in Graves' hyperthyroidism and ophthalmopathy.

The specimen was peripheral blood mononuclear cells (PBMCs), collected at new diagnosis, from a patient treated with antithyroid drugs. The receptors originated from a woman younger than 45 with Graves disease. CDR3s include the opening cysteine and the closing phenylalanine or tryptophan. The D gene is left open where the match is weak. Some rows mark clone size as missing; the rest say once, few, many or name a class of expanded clone.

J	size	D	V	CDR3	DNA
TRBJ1-1	many	NA	TRBV9	CASSVEGGVGTEAFF	TGTGCCAGCAGCGTAGAGGGAGGGGTAGGGACTGAAGCTTTCTTT
TRBJ2-2	many	TRBD2	TRBV3-1	CASSQLGSGGLAWGTGELFF	TGTGCCAGCAGCCAACTAGGTAGCGGGGGGCTCGCTTGGGGCACCGGGGAGCTGTTTTTT
TRBJ1-5	NA	NA	TRBV5-1	CASSFAGDQPQHF	TGCGCCAGCAGCTTTGCAGGGGATCAGCCCCAGCATTTT
TRBJ2-1	few	NA	TRBV5-1	CASSSRGGPLQEFF	TGCGCCAGCAGCTCGAGGGGGGGCCCCCTTCAGGAGTTCTTC
TRBJ1-1	NA	NA	TRBV28	CASYLGVLSTEAFF	TGTGCCAGCTACCTCGGTGTTCTGAGCACTGAAGCTTTCTTT
TRBJ2-2	NA	NA	TRBV19	CASSIDPHFYRKNTGELFF	TGTGCCAGTAGTATAGATCCCCACTTTTATCGGAAGAACACCGGGGAGCTGTTTTTT
TRBJ1-2	NA	NA	TRBV6-4	CASTRGPYGYTF	TGTGCCAGCACCCGGGGCCCCTATGGCTACACCTTC
TRBJ1-6	few	NA	TRBV6-1	CASSEISGSPLHF	TGTGCCAGCAGTGAAATAAGTGGTTCACCCCTCCACTTT
TRBJ1-2	many	NA	TRBV7-8	CASSPQGLPGRGYTF	TGTGCCAGCAGCCCCCAGGGACTACCAGGAAGAGGCTACACCTTC
TRBJ1-1	many	NA	TRBV7-3	CASSLMGFMNTEAFF	TGTGCCAGCAGCTTAATGGGTTTCATGAACACTGAAGCTTTCTTT
TRBJ1-2	many	NA	TRBV5-4	CASSPAGANGYTF	TGTGCCAGCAGTCCTGCAGGGGCAAACGGCTACACCTTC
TRBJ2-3	many	NA	TRBV7-9	CASKEADTQYF	TGTGCCAGCAAGGAGGCAGATACGCAGTATTTT
TRBJ2-1	NA	NA	TRBV25-1	CASSVTGGPYNEQFF	TGTGCCAGCAGTGTAACGGGTGGGCCCTACAATGAGCAGTTCTTC
TRBJ1-1	many	TRBD1	TRBV4-1	CASSRPRKDRGDTEAFF	TGCGCCAGCAGCCGCCCAAGGAAGGACAGGGGGGATACTGAAGCTTTCTTT
TRBJ2-5	few	NA	TRBV7-2	CASSLAALTQYF	TGTGCCAGCAGCTTAGCCGCGTTGACCCAGTACTTC
TRBJ2-5	NA	TRBD1	TRBV6-5	CASSSTGGEETQYF	TGTGCCAGCAGTTCAACAGGGGGAGAAGAGACCCAGTACTTC
TRBJ1-1	NA	NA	TRBV29-1	CSGGERNTEAFF	TGCAGCGGGGGGGAGCGGAACACTGAAGCTTTCTTT
TRBJ2-7	many	TRBD1	TRBV20-1	CSVSGTGGFLHEQYF	TGCAGTGTATCCGGGACAGGGGGCTTTTTGCACGAGCAGTACTTC
TRBJ2-6	many	TRBD1	TRBV6-2/TRBV6-3	CASRQRTGLTGANVLTF	TGTGCCAGCCGGCAACGGACAGGGTTGACCGGGGCCAACGTCCTGACTTTC
TRBJ2-5	NA	NA	TRBV5-4	CASSLPGLEETQYF	TGTGCCAGCAGCTTACCCGGACTGGAAGAGACCCAGTACTTC
TRBJ1-5	many	NA	TRBV13	CASSLLGYQPQHF	TGTGCCAGCAGCTTATTGGGGTATCAGCCCCAGCATTTT
TRBJ1-4	many	TRBD1	TRBV5-1	CASSGQGAGEKLFF	TGCGCCAGCAGCGGTCAGGGGGCGGGTGAAAAACTGTTTTTT
TRBJ2-7	many	TRBD1	TRBV5-1	CASSLDRESLEQYF	TGCGCCAGCAGCCTCGACAGGGAAAGCCTCGAGCAGTACTTC
TRBJ2-3	NA	NA	TRBV10-1	CASSVDFTSTGTQYF	TGTGCCAGCAGTGTTGACTTTACTAGCACAGGTACGCAGTATTTT
TRBJ2-7	many	NA	TRBV20-1	CSASPQNPYEQYF	TGCAGTGCTAGTCCCCAGAACCCCTACGAGCAGTACTTC
TRBJ2-7	NA	TRBD1	TRBV20-1	CSATRQGPEQYF	TGCAGTGCTACAAGACAGGGTCCCGAGCAGTACTTC
TRBJ1-6	many	NA	TRBV16	CASSQSGGVVNSPLHF	TGTGCCAGCAGCCAATCGGGAGGGGTTGTGAATTCACCCCTCCACTTT
TRBJ1-3	many	NA	TRBV7-2	CASSLSFGQNSGNTIYF	TGTGCCAGCAGCTTGAGTTTCGGTCAAAACTCTGGAAACACCATATATTTT
TRBJ1-5	many	NA	TRBV7-2	CASSFSVARPQHF	TGTGCCAGCAGCTTTAGCGTTGCCCGGCCCCAGCATTTT
TRBJ2-5	many	NA	TRBV3-1	CASSQGIQETQYF	TGTGCCAGCAGCCAGGGGATACAAGAGACCCAGTACTTC
TRBJ1-6	NA	TRBD1	TRBV5-1	CASSSDSTGHNSPLHF	TGCGCCAGCAGCTCGGACTCGACAGGGCATAATTCACCCCTCCACTTT
TRBJ1-4	many	TRBD1	TRBV2	CVSYPTGVLTNEKLFF	TGTGTCAGCTACCCGACAGGGGTGTTAACTAATGAAAAACTGTTTTTT
TRBJ2-1	many	TRBD2	TRBV7-9	CASSLKATSGFYEQFF	TGTGCCAGCAGCTTAAAAGCGACTAGCGGTTTCTATGAGCAGTTCTTC
TRBJ1-2	few	TRBD1	TRBV12-3/TRBV12-4	CASRQGPGYTF	TGTGCCAGCAGACAGGGGCCCGGCTACACCTTC
TRBJ2-3	NA	NA	TRBV11-3	CASSQDSGRDTQYF	TGTGCCAGCAGCCAAGATTCGGGCCGGGATACGCAGTATTTT
TRBJ1-2	many	NA	TRBV5-1	CASSPPGPPRDGYTF	TGTGCCAGCAGCCCACCGGGTCCCCCTAGAGATGGCTACACCTTC
TRBJ1-4	NA	NA	TRBV27	CASSLRPISGGLEKLFF	TGTGCCAGCAGTTTGCGTCCAATTTCTGGTGGGCTTGAAAAACTGTTTTTT